This T cell receptor beta chain derives from a study of cytotoxic CD8 clonotypes in ibrutinib-treated CLL. Whole-study context: On average, about 92,000 productive rearrangements and over 250,000 productive templates per sample.

Profiling relied on immunoSEQ multiplex PCR, and the TCRdb table lists in-frame clones only, not all of them. The table shows just over 35,000 clones, with over 70% occurring only once. The length of the CDR3 is 13 residues. V was clipped by 0 bases and J by 3 bases, with 6 bases between them. Germline CDR1 reads SGHTS; CDR2 reads YDEGEE. The material sequenced was PBMCs, taken at disease progression, from a patient treated with ibrutinib. The rearrangement uses TRBV5-8 and TRBJ1-2; D is unresolved. The receptor comes from a human donor with chronic lymphocytic leukemia. The CDR3, as DNA: TGTGCCAGCAGCTTGGCGGGTGACTATGGCTACACCTTC. Amino acids: CASSLAGDYGYTF.